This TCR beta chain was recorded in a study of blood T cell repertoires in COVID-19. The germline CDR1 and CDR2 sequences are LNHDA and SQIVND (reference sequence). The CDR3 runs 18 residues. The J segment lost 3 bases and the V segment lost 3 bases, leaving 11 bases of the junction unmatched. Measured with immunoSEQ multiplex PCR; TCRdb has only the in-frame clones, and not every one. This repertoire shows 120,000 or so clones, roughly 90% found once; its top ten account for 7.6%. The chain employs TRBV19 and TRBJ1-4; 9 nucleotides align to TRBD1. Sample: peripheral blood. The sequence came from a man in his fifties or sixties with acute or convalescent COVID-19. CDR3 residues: CASSIPGQGVYPNEKLFF. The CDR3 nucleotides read TGTGCCAGTAGTATTCCGGGACAGGGCGTTTACCCTAATGAAAAACTGTTTTTT.